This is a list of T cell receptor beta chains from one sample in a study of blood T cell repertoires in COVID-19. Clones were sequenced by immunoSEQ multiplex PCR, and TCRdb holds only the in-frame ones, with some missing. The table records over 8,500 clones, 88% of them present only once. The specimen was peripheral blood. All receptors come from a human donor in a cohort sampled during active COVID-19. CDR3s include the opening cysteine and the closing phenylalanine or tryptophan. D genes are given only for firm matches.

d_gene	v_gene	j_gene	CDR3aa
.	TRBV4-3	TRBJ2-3	CASSQAQNGGDTQYF
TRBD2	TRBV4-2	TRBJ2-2	CASSQEGLAVGELFF
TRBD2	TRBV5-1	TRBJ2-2	CASSLAPAGAGELFF
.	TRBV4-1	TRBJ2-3	CASSQAKTGSSTDTQYF
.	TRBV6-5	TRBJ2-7	CASIFTGSLGEQYF
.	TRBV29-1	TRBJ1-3	CSVTGNSGNTIYF
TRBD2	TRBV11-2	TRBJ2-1	CASSSTGAGGYNEQFF
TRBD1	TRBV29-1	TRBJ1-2	CSVSRGLGYGYTF
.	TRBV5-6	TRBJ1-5	CASSLDMGLSNQPQHF
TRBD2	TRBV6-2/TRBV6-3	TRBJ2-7	CASSPAGTSGIRFRYEQYF
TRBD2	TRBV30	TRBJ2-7	CAWSVFSPMTSGRYEQYF
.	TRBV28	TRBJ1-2	CASSNPGGLYGYTF
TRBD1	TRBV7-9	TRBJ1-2	CASSPAPRGTF
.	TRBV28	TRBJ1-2	CASTIGGGTNYGYTF
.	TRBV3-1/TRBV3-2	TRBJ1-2	CASSQDITGAYGYTF
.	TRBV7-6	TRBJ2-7	CASSLARGREQYF
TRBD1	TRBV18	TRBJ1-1	CASSPAGTGNTEAFF
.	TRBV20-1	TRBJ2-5	CSASMEPKAGNGETQYF
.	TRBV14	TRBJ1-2	CASSPWTAGSYGYTF
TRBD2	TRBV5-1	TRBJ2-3	CASRLAGGPSGDTQYF
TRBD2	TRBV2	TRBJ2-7	CASRVGLAGNGYEQYF
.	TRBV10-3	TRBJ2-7	CAISDSPKGGSYEQYF
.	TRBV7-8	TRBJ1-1	CASSFLTQANTEAFF
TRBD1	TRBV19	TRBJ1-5	CASGGQASNQPQHF
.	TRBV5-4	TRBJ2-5	CASSAGQRRGDQYF
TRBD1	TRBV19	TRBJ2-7	CASSILGAQGVYEQYF
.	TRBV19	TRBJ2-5	CASSIARSGRRETQYF
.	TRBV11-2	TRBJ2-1	CASSSLRLEHNEQFF
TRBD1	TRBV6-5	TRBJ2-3	CASSRTGRDTQYF
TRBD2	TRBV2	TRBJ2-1	CASSGPTGGTYNEQFF
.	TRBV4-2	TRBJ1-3	CASSQDRKNTIYF